This TCR beta chain is drawn from a study of long-term antiretroviral therapy in people with HIV. Regarding the study as a whole: Pre-ART expanded clones dominated the repertoire at every time point. Although diversity increased after ART, it remained lower than in transplant donor controls.

Notes on this clone: Its cognate antigen is unknown.

This CDR3 comprises 12 residues. The germline V and J ends were trimmed by 2 bases and 5 bases, with 4 bases remaining between them. Germline V gene data show CDR1 as SGHTA and CDR2 as FQGNSA. Runs used v3.0 of the immunoSEQ assay and were done at survey level. Per-sample sequencing targets were about 40,000-55,000 T-cell genomes. Using immunoSEQ multiplex PCR, the repertoire was profiled, and TCRdb retains in-frame clones only, with some absent. Of some 12,000 clones in the sample, nearly 85% were seen once. The sample consisted of unsorted PBMCs, taken 3.4 years after starting antiretroviral therapy. This receptor was obtained from a man aged 40-55 years with HIV. The chain uses TRBV7-2 and TRBJ2-1, with no clear D. CDR3 amino acids: CASSLTNNEQFF. The CDR3 region has the DNA TGTGCCAGCAGCTTAACAAACAATGAGCAGTTCTTC.